These 12 T cell receptor beta chains were sequenced from one sample in a study of blood T cell repertoires in COVID-19. The table came from immunoSEQ multiplex PCR; TCRdb's copy has only in-frame clones and leaves some out. The sample has about 140,000 clones; less than 80% are singletons. Sequencing was performed on peripheral blood. These receptors originate from a man in his sixties with acute or convalescent COVID-19.

The chain has TRBV7-8 and TRBJ1-3, with TRBD1 matching 10 bases. The ends lost 4 bases at V and 1 base at J; junction bases unmatched: 1. CDR1 SGHVS and CDR2 FQNEAQ come from the germline V gene. This CDR3 region has 15 residues. The CDR3 reads CASSSGQGSGNTIYF. CDR3 in DNA: TGTGCCAGCAGCTCGGGACAGGGGTCTGGAAACACCATATATTTT.

The rearrangement links TRBV24-1 to TRBJ2-1; D is possibly TRBD2 (6 bases). CDR3 size: 15 residues. Trimming shortened V by 4 bases and J by 2 bases, and 11 bases separated the two germline ends. Germline V gene data show CDR1 as KGHDR and CDR2 as SFDVKD. In DNA, the CDR3 is TGTGCCACCAGTGAAGGACTACCCCCCTACAATGAGCAGTTCTTC. Translated, it gives CATSEGLPPYNEQFF.

The chain joins TRBV6-6 to TRBJ2-5, with D unclear. Trimming took 5 bases from V and 5 from J, leaving 12 bases between them. The CDR3 runs to 13 residues. Germline CDR1 reads MNHNY; CDR2 reads SVGAGI (reference sequence). The CDR3 is CASSGEGPETQYF. The DNA of the CDR3 is TGTGCCAGCAGTGGAGAAGGCCCGGAGACCCAGTACTTC.

This clone was detected once. The chain carries TRBV29-1 and TRBJ2-3; 8 bases agree with TRBD1. The ends lost 7 bases at V and 4 bases at J; junction bases unmatched: 16. CDR1 is SQVTM, CDR2 ANQGSEA, per germline. CDR3 size: 16 residues. The CDR3 spells CSANWGTGGSADTQYF. CDR3 nucleotide sequence: TGCAGCGCAAACTGGGGGACAGGCGGAAGCGCAGATACGCAGTATTTT.

The chain joins TRBV5-4 to TRBJ2-5; a weak D match, TRBD1 (6 bases). The V gene's germline CDR1 is SGHNT and CDR2 YYREEE (reference sequence). Trimming cost V 4 bases and J 5 bases, with 18 bases left between them. This CDR3 spans 15 amino acids. For the CDR3, the DNA is TGTGCCAGCAGCGCGGACCCCCAGGGGCGCGAGACCCAGTACTTC. It encodes CASSADPQGRETQYF.

This chain links TRBV9 with TRBJ2-3; D might be TRBD2 (6 bases). V was shortened by 3 bases and J by 5 bases, with 13 bases between the two germline ends. Looked up from germline, CDR1 is SGDLS and CDR2 is YYNGEE. The CDR3 totals 14 residues. CDR3 nucleotide sequence: TGTGCCAGCAGCGACGACGCCGGGGGAGATACGCAGTATTTT. Translation gives CASSDDAGGDTQYF.

The chain is built from TRBV12-3 or TRBV12-4 and TRBJ2-7; 7 bases map to TRBD1. The trim removed 6 bases at V and 6 bases at J, leaving 8 bases unmatched. The CDR3 totals 13 residues. The CDR3 spells CASSRQGRGEQYF. DNA for the CDR3: TGTGCCAGCAGCCGACAGGGAAGAGGCGAGCAGTACTTC.

The chain has TRBV7-3 and TRBJ2-2, with a possible D match to TRBD1 (6 bases). Germline lookup yields CDR1 SGHTA and CDR2 FQGTGA. The V end lost 7 bases, the J end lost 0 bases, and 9 bases lay between the germline ends. The CDR3 runs 14 residues. The CDR3 DNA sequence: TGTGCCAGCACCACAGGGACGAACACCGGGGAGCTGTTTTTT. Encoded protein: CASTTGTNTGELFF.

The CDR3 coding sequence is TGTGCCAGCAGTGACGGGCAGTACACTGAAGCTTTCTTT. This encodes CASSDGQYTEAFF. V usage is TRBV6-4 and J usage is TRBJ1-1; no reliable D call. V was shortened by 2 bases and J by 3 bases, with 7 bases between the two germline ends. CDR1 MRHNA and CDR2 SNTAGT come from the germline V gene. This CDR3 region has 13 residues.

The chain has TRBV24-1 and TRBJ2-3; maybe TRBD2 (5 bases). V lost 3 bases to trimming and J lost 3 bases, with 15 bases between them. The V gene's germline CDR1 is KGHDR and CDR2 SFDVKD. The CDR3 contains 16 residues. CDR3 residues: CATSDPLAGVTDTQYF. Written as DNA, the CDR3 is TGTGCCACCAGTGATCCCTTGGCGGGTGTGACAGATACGCAGTATTTT.

The V call is TRBV3-1 (or the pseudogene TRBV3-2), the J call TRBJ1-5; tentative D call: TRBD1 (5 bases). V dropped 0 bases and J dropped 7 bases, with 16 bases sitting between them. Germline V CDR1 and CDR2: LGHDT, YNNKEL (reference sequence). The length of the CDR3 is 16 residues. CDR3 loop: CASSQDGGWEGQPQHF. Here the CDR3 DNA reads TGTGCCAGCAGCCAAGATGGGGGATGGGAGGGGCAGCCCCAGCATTTT.

The rearrangement joins TRBV14 to TRBJ1-4; no definite D call. V was cut by 1 base and J by 7 bases, with 7 bases left in between. CDR1 and CDR2 (germline): SGHDN, FVKESK. The CDR3 totals 13 residues. Here the CDR3 reads CASSQVGSEKLFF. The CDR3 nucleotides are TGTGCCAGCAGCCAAGTCGGGAGTGAAAAACTGTTTTTT.